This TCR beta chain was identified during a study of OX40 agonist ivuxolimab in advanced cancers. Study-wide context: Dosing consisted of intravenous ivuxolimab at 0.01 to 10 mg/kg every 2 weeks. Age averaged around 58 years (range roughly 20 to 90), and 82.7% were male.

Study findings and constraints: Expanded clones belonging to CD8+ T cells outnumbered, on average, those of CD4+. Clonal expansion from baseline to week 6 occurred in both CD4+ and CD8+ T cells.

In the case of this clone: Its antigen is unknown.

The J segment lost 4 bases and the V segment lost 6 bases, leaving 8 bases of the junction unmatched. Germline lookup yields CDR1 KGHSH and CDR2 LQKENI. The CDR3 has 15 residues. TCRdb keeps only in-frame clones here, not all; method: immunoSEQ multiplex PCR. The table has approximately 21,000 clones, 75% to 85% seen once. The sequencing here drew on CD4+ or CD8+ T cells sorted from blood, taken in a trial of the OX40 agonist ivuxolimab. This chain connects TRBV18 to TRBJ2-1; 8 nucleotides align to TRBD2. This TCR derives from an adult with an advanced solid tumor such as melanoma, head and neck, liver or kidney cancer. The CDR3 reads CASSSGLAGYNEQFF. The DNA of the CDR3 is TGTGCCAGCTCTAGCGGGCTAGCGGGTTACAATGAGCAGTTCTTC.